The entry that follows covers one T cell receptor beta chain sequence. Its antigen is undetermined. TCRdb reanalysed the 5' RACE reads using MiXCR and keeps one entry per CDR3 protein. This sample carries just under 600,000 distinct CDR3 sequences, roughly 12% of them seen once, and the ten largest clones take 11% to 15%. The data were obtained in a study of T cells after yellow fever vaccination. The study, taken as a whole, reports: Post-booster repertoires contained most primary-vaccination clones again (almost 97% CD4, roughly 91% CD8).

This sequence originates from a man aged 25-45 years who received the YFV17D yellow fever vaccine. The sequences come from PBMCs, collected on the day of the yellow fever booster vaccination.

Here the CDR3 reads CASRQVSTDTQYF. As DNA, the CDR3 is TGTGCCAGTCGACAGGTCAGCACAGATACGCAGTATTTT. The chain combines TRBV12-3 or TRBV12-4 with TRBJ2-3; a possible D gene is TRBD1 (6 bases). The ends were cut back, 9 bases at V and 0 bases at J, with 10 bases in the middle. The CDR3 covers 13 residues.